These T cell receptor beta chains were read from a single sample in a study of T cell responses to AZD1222 COVID-19 vaccine. Data came from immunoSEQ multiplex PCR; TCRdb stores just in-frame clones and leaves some out. Of over 120,000 clones listed, 80% to 90% are singletons. The material was peripheral blood, obtained on day 0 of AZD1222 vaccination. Source of these receptors: an adult in good health. The conserved cysteine and the conserved F or W are not part of the CDR3 here. Each record gives: V gene, CDR3 protein.

>TRBV29-1
SVEAGTGDGYT
>TRBV6-6
ATNPGNTIY
>TRBV19
ASSPDWRPYEQY
>TRBV19
ASTRDRVTGELF
>TRBV6-5
ASSYGTGTNTEAF
>TRBV6-5
ATKGSPSRETQY
>TRBV12-3/TRBV12-4
ASSLRRSGLF
>TRBV6-5
ASSTRGGSSYEQY
>TRBV11-2
ASSYRDRIYT
>TRBV2
ASRRDPGVNYGYT
>TRBV27
ASSLQGMGTEAF
>TRBV15
ATSSRFRAQY
>TRBV2
ASRLLAGSTYEQY
>TRBV4-1
ASRPGTAASTDTQY
>TRBV9
ASSRDPQNTEAF
>TRBV4-2
ASSQGTAGVGDEQY